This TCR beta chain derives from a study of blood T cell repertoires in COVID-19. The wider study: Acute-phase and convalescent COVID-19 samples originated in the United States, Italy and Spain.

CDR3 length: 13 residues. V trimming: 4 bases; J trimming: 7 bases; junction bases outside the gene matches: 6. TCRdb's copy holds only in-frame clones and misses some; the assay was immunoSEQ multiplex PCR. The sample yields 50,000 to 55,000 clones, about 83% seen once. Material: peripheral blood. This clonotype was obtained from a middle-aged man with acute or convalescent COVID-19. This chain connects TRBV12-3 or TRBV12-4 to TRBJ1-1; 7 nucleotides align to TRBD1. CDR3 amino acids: CASSSGGTLEAFF. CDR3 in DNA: TGTGCCAGCAGTTCAGGGGGAACACTTGAAGCTTTCTTT.